This T cell receptor (beta chain) stems from a study of blood T cell repertoires in COVID-19 (TCRdb year 2020). Notes on the research overall: Samples from collaborators originated in the United States, Italy and Spain and spanned both the acute and convalescent phases of COVID-19. The material from the prospective study consisted of cDNA or gDNA derived from T cells, B-cell-depleted T cells, or PBMCs. The dataset comprised deeply sampled blood TCRbeta repertoires from subjects exposed to, actively infected with, or recovered from COVID-19. The repertoires were released in a freely available public database meant as a resource for research on the immune response to SARS-CoV-2. Samples were obtained from the ongoing ImmuneRACE study (first 160 participants) and from about 1,300 subjects provided by 6 global collaborators. Sample metadata almost always included a de-identified subject ID, COVID-19 status, age in years and sex. Where available, HLA class I and class II types were obtained from metadata supplied by the sample provider rather than from assay-based typing.

Overall results and qualifications from the work: The amount of clinical and demographic metadata varied by source and participant and was provided uncurated.

About this clone itself: This receptor's antigen is unknown. No much larger clone is present one base from it, and per-base qualities are unavailable.

TCRbeta CDR3 regions were amplified from genomic DNA by means of the immunoSEQ Assay, a bias-controlled multiplex PCR. The study's own analysis went as follows. The number of nucleated cells in each sample was estimated from the amplification of reference gene primers within the assay. To quantify the absolute abundance of each unique TCRbeta CDR3 rearrangement, sequence reads were collapsed and filtered. Productive Simpson clonality was computed per sample as the square root of Simpson's diversity index over productive rearrangements. Held by TCRdb, this immuneACCESS table contains in-frame sequences only and omits some clones. Under half of the omission traces to an unresolved V gene where checked; the cause of the rest is unknown. That table is the source of V, J and clone size, and D and trimming were worked out from the DNA. The table for this sample lists 100,000 to 150,000 clones; approximately 80% of them were counted only once. The ten largest clones represent about 4% of the sample.

Whole blood was collected in K2EDTA tubes by collaborating institutions according to the institutions' own protocols. For TCRbeta analysis, collaborators shipped samples in one of three forms: frozen whole blood, isolated PBMCs, or DNA extracted from either of those sample types. For CDR1 and CDR2, the germline V gene lists KGHSH and LQKENI. V gives up 6 bases and J gives up 0 bases, and the segment between their germline ends measures 12 bases. CDR3 length: 15 amino acids, cysteine to phenylalanine. The kept DNA is CDR3 alone, 45 bases in frame from the first base. The chain is made from TRBV18 and TRBJ1-3, with TRBD1 tentatively as D gene (6 bases match). This receptor was taken from a woman between 45 and 60 years old with acute or convalescent COVID-19. Sequences were obtained from peripheral blood. The CDR3 is CASSHREFSGNTIYF. The DNA is TGTGCCAGCTCTCACAGGGAATTCTCTGGAAACACCATATATTTT.